These 17 T cell receptor beta chains share one sample of origin, sequenced in a study of shared T cell receptors in the human thymus (dated by TCRdb to the early 2020s). Library preparation used the immunoSEQ multiplex PCR assay. The clones in this table, taken by TCRdb from immuneACCESS, are in-frame only. Not every clone is retained; where verified, under half of the shortfall comes from an unresolved V gene, and the cause of the rest is unknown. Here the sample has about 730,000 clones; 80% to 90% occur a single time. Roughly 0.01% of the sample rests with the top ten. These sequences were also reported in another study, on human thymus T cells.

Sequencing was done on a sample of thymocytes. Every receptor here comes from a girl in the first two years of life with a congenital heart defect. Donor details come from another sample of the same person, matched by shared clones.

The rearrangement uses TRBV16 and TRBJ1-6, with D maybe TRBD1 (5 bases). V was clipped by 4 bases and J by 0 bases, with 16 bases between them. Germline CDR1 is KGHSY and CDR2 is FQNENV. The CDR3 contains 18 residues. The CDR3 DNA reads as TGTGCCAGCAGCCCGTGGGGCAGGGAAAGCTCCTATAATTCACCCCTCCACTTT. It translates to CASSPWGRESSYNSPLHF.

V gene TRBV6-6 combines with J gene TRBJ2-3, with a tentative D call TRBD2 (6 bases). V was trimmed by 5 bases and J by 6 bases, leaving 21 bases between them. There are 16 residues in the CDR3. Germline V CDR1 and CDR2: MNHNY, SVGAGI (reference sequence). This CDR3 reads CASSLLGVGGVDTQYF. In DNA, the CDR3 is TGTGCCAGCAGTCTCCTCGGGGTCGGGGGTGTCGATACGCAGTATTTT.

The J gene is TRBJ2-2, the V gene TRBV7-9; TRBD1 matches 7 bases. Germline V gives CDR1 SEHNR, CDR2 FQNEAQ (reference sequence). The CDR3 totals 18 residues. J gave up 5 bases and V 2 bases, and 14 bases lay outside the gene matches. The CDR3 nucleotides are TGTGCCAGCAGCTTATGGGTATTCGGGGACAGTCCTACCGGGGAGCTGTTTTTT. This encodes CASSLWVFGDSPTGELFF.

This chain uses TRBV6-1 with TRBJ1-6; D is unclear. Trimming cost V 3 bases and J 7 bases, with 10 bases left between them. The CDR3 has 14 residues. Germline V gives CDR1 MNHNS, CDR2 SASEGT. CDR3: CASSDNLLNSPLHF. In DNA, the CDR3 is TGTGCCAGCAGTGATAATCTGCTAAATTCACCCCTCCACTTT.

This chain links TRBV6-1 with TRBJ1-5; D possibly corresponds to TRBD1 (5 bases). This CDR3 is 17 amino acids long. V was pared by 1 base and J by 0 bases, with 13 bases between. Germline CDR1 is MNHNS and CDR2 is SASEGT. CDR3 sequence (DNA): TGTGCCAGCAGTGAAGATCCGGGACTTATTAGCAATCAGCCCCAGCATTTT. Translation: CASSEDPGLISNQPQHF.

The chain joins TRBV6-1 to TRBJ2-1, with D hard to call. Germline V gene sequence: CDR1 MNHNS, CDR2 SASEGT. The CDR3 has 15 residues. The V and J ends lost 1 base and 0 bases respectively, with 7 bases between them. The CDR3 protein is CASSEDGRSYNEQFF. Written as DNA, the CDR3 is TGTGCCAGCAGTGAAGATGGCCGCTCCTACAATGAGCAGTTCTTC.

A word on this clone: Other nucleotide sequences from this sample produce the same CDR3. The chain combines TRBV27 with TRBJ1-6; D unresolved. Germline CDR1 MNHEY, CDR2 SMNVEV (reference sequence). V lost 8 bases and J lost 7, with 21 bases in between. The CDR3 runs 16 residues. The chain's CDR3 is CASHRHNPHPNSPLHF. The CDR3 DNA is TGTGCCAGCCATCGACACAACCCTCACCCAAATTCACCCCTCCACTTT.

V is TRBV5-5 and J is TRBJ2-3, with 8 bases aligning to TRBD2. CDR1 is SGHKS and CDR2 is YYEKEE in the germline V gene (reference sequence). The CDR3 sequence is 16 residues long. The V and J ends lost 3 bases and 4 bases, in that order; junction bases with no gene match: 10. In nucleotides, the CDR3 is TGTGCCAGCAGCTCCGGGACTAGACTTCGCCCAGATACGCAGTATTTT. Its protein is CASSSGTRLRPDTQYF.

The V call is TRBV4-1, the J call TRBJ2-5; a weak D match, TRBD2 (5 bases). This CDR3 has 19 amino acids. Trimming pared 3 bases from V and 1 base from J, leaving 24 bases between. Looked up from germline, CDR1 is MGHRA and CDR2 is YSYEKL. The CDR3 DNA reads as TGCGCCAGCAGCCACAAACTAGATGGTCACCGGGGAGCCCAAGAGACCCAGTACTTC. Amino acid sequence: CASSHKLDGHRGAQETQYF.

The rearrangement joins TRBV5-1 to TRBJ2-1; no definite D call. With 2 bases removed from V and 0 bases from J, the gap between germline ends came to 18 bases. From germline, CDR1 is SGHRS and CDR2 YFSETQ. This CDR3 has 18 amino acids. The chain's CDR3 is CASSLLCRPKSSYNEQFF. The CDR3, as DNA: TGCGCCAGCAGCTTATTATGTCGTCCGAAGAGCTCCTACAATGAGCAGTTCTTC.

This clone was counted a few times. The chain links TRBV6-5 to TRBJ2-5; 7 bases line up with TRBD2. V trimming: 8 bases; J trimming: 4 bases; junction bases outside the gene matches: 4. This CDR3 comprises 12 residues. CDR1 is MNHEY, CDR2 SVGAGI, per germline. The chain's CDR3 is CASRGERETQYF. Here the CDR3 DNA reads TGTGCCAGCCGGGGGGAAAGAGAGACCCAGTACTTC.

The chain has TRBV27 and TRBJ2-5; 14 nucleotides align to TRBD2. This CDR3 spans 15 amino acids. CDR1 MNHEY and CDR2 SMNVEV come from the germline V gene (reference sequence). With V trimmed by 6 bases and J by 5 bases, 5 bases remained unmatched. For the CDR3, the DNA is TGTGCCAGCAGAATGACTAGCGGGGGGGATGAGACCCAGTACTTC. Encoded protein: CASRMTSGGDETQYF.

This chain joins TRBV7-8 and TRBJ2-1, with 7 bases fitting TRBD1. The germline V gene has CDR1 SGHVS and CDR2 FQNEAQ. V lost 4 bases to trimming and J lost 7 bases; unmatched junction nucleotides: 4. This CDR3 comprises 13 residues. In nucleotides, the CDR3 is TGTGCCAGCAGCTGGGACAGCACTAATGAGCAGTTCTTC. This codes for CASSWDSTNEQFF. The full variable domain, completed using reference TRBV7-8 and TRBJ2-1, is GAGVSQSPRYKVAKRGQDVALRCDPISGHVSLFWYQQALGQGPEFLTYFQNEAQLDKSGLPSDRFFAERPEGSVSTLKIQRTQQEDSAVYLCASSWDSTNEQFFGPGTRLTVL.

Only a few counts were recorded for this clone. V gene TRBV5-1 combines with J gene TRBJ2-1; the D is unclear. CDR1 SGHRS and CDR2 YFSETQ come from the germline V gene. The length of the CDR3 is 12 residues. V was clipped by 4 bases and J by 7 bases, with 9 bases between them. The CDR3 loop is CASSIKQNEQFF. CDR3 bases: TGCGCCAGCAGCATCAAACAGAATGAGCAGTTCTTC.

This chain connects TRBV11-1 to TRBJ2-6, with 11 bases fitting TRBD1. This CDR3 has 18 amino acids. The V gene's germline CDR1 is SGHAT and CDR2 FQDESV (reference sequence). V gave up 6 bases and J gave up 0 bases; unmatched junction bases: 7. CDR3 DNA: TGTGCCAGCAGGGACAGGGGGCTTCCTCTCTCTGGGGCCAACGTCCTGACTTTC. Its protein is CASRDRGLPLSGANVLTF.

This chain connects TRBV28 to TRBJ1-6; D remains ambiguous. The V gene lost 10 bases and the J gene lost 0 bases, with 13 bases spanning the gap. Germline assignment: CDR1 MDHEN and CDR2 SYDVKM. This CDR3 is 15 amino acids long. CDR3 in DNA: TGTGCCATCTCTTTATCTAGCTCCTATAATTCACCCCTCCACTTT. This sequence encodes CAISLSSSYNSPLHF.

V gene TRBV6-1 combines with J gene TRBJ2-2; D might be TRBD1 (6 bases). The CDR3 totals 19 residues. The V gene's germline CDR1 is MNHNS and CDR2 SASEGT. The ends were cut back, 4 bases at V and 8 bases at J, with 29 bases in the middle. DNA for the CDR3: TGTGCCAGCAGTGCATACAGGGTTCACTGGGCCCGGCCCGGTGGGGAGCTGTTTTTT. This sequence encodes CASSAYRVHWARPGGELFF.